One and the same sample provided the 20 T cell receptor beta chains below, sequenced in a study of CD8 T cells in Susac syndrome. Random hexamers were used to reverse transcribe about 0.5 to 1 ug of RNA. TCRdb re-analysed the immunoSEQ multiplex PCR reads in MiXCR, keeping a single row per CDR3 protein. Among about 240,000 distinct CDR3 sequences listed, 90% to 96% were seen once. Specimen: CD4+ T cells from PBMCs. The receptors come from a human donor with Susac syndrome.

This CDR3 is CASSPEGLYEQYF. The CDR3 nucleotides read TGTGCCAGCAGTCCGGAGGGCCTCTACGAGCAGTACTTC. V gene TRBV28 combines with J gene TRBJ2-7, with a tentative D call TRBD2 (6 bases). This CDR3 region has 13 residues. Germline lookup yields CDR1 MDHEN and CDR2 SYDVKM. V was clipped by 5 bases and J by 3 bases, with 11 bases between them.

J is TRBJ2-7 and V is TRBV9; 9 nucleotides line up with TRBD2. This CDR3 contains 14 residues. Germline V CDR1 and CDR2: SGDLS, YYNGEE. The V and J ends lost 0 bases and 6 bases, in that order; junction bases with no gene match: 4. The CDR3 sequence is CASSVEGLASEQYF. As DNA, the CDR3 is TGTGCCAGCAGCGTAGAGGGACTAGCATCCGAGCAGTACTTC.

A word on this clonotype: One end of the junction varies from germline; a read error may be responsible. The chain has TRBV7-7 and TRBJ2-5, with a tentative D call TRBD1 (6 bases). Germline loops: CDR1 SSHAT, CDR2 FNYEAQ (reference sequence). The CDR3 sequence is 16 residues long. Here the CDR3 DNA reads TGTGCTAGCAGCCGAAAGACCCCAGGGGTCCAAGAGACCCAGTACTTC. This translates into CASSRKTPGVQETQYF.

The chain carries TRBV30 and TRBJ2-7; the D is unclear. V lost 2 bases, J lost 3 bases, and 5 bases lay in between. This CDR3 contains 11 residues. CDR1 is GTSNPN and CDR2 is SVGIG in the germline V gene (reference sequence). The CDR3 DNA reads as TGTGCCTGGAGTCGTAACTACGAGCAGTACTTC. It translates to CAWSRNYEQYF.

The chain has TRBV12-3 or TRBV12-4 and TRBJ1-2; D call uncertain. V was clipped by 3 bases and J by 7 bases, with 15 bases between them. The CDR3 extends over 14 amino acids. CDR3 sequence (DNA): TGTGCCAGCAGTTTGGTCGGACCGTTGGGTGGCTACACCTTC. Encoded protein: CASSLVGPLGGYTF.

Only one count was recorded for this clonotype. V and J are TRBV27 and TRBJ1-1; TRBD1 might be the D (6 bases). Deletions cut 3 bases from V and 4 bases from J, with 12 bases between. Germline CDR1 is MNHEY and CDR2 is SMNVEV (reference sequence). CDR3 size: 14 residues. The CDR3 coding sequence is TGTGCCAGCAGTTTTACGGGGGCTCGCACTGAAGCTTTCTTT. Protein sequence: CASSFTGARTEAFF.

The V call is TRBV2, the J call TRBJ1-5; a weak D match, TRBD1 (5 bases). CDR3 length: 14 residues. The ends were cut back, 3 bases at V and 7 bases at J, with 13 bases in the middle. Germline V CDR1 and CDR2: SNHLY, FYNNEI. The CDR3 DNA reads TGTGCCAGCAGTGACCCCGGGGGTGGACAGCCCCAGCATTTT. It translates to CASSDPGGGQPQHF.

This chain uses TRBV15 with TRBJ1-5, with a tentative D call TRBD1 (6 bases). The CDR3 extends over 15 amino acids. Trimming pared 0 bases from V and 5 bases from J, leaving 11 bases between. Germline lookup yields CDR1 LNHNV and CDR2 YYDKDF (reference sequence). The CDR3 loop reads CATSRDPGADQPQHF. CDR3 in DNA: TGTGCCACCAGCAGAGATCCAGGGGCGGATCAGCCCCAGCATTTT.

V gene TRBV6-5 combines with J gene TRBJ2-7; 10 bases fit TRBD1. Germline assignment: CDR1 MNHEY and CDR2 SVGAGI. The CDR3 length is 14 residues. With 4 bases clipped from V and 5 bases from J, the junction kept 5 bases outside the gene matches. CDR3 DNA: TGTGCCAGCAGTTGGACAGGGGGTTTGAACGAGCAGTACTTC. It translates to CASSWTGGLNEQYF.

V usage is TRBV28 and J usage is TRBJ2-2, with a weak D call TRBD2 (7 bases). V lost 4 bases and J 6 bases, leaving 15 bases between the germline ends. Germline values: CDR1 MDHEN, CDR2 SYDVKM. The CDR3 has 15 amino acids. CDR3 DNA sequence: TGTGCCAGCAGTTCCTTAGGGGGGGGCGCCGGGGAGCTGTTTTTT. Amino acids: CASSSLGGGAGELFF.

This chain uses TRBV29-1 with TRBJ2-7; 12 bases fit TRBD2. Germline V lookup: CDR1 SQVTM, CDR2 ANQGSEA. The trim removed 7 bases at V and 9 bases at J, leaving 4 bases unmatched. The CDR3 is 11 residues long. CDR3 protein: CSATSGSAQYF. The CDR3 DNA is TGCAGCGCGACTAGCGGGAGCGCGCAGTACTTC.

Here the CDR3 reads CASELSWAVQFF. The DNA of the CDR3 is TGTGCCAGCGAGTTAAGCTGGGCAGTCCAGTTCTTC. This rearrangement joins TRBV6-4 to TRBJ2-1; D ambiguous. This CDR3 has 12 residues. Trimming removed 8 bases at V and 13 bases at J, with 18 bases between. Per germline, CDR1 MRHNA and CDR2 SNTAGT.

In this sample, this clonotype turned up once. The chain carries TRBV4-1 and TRBJ2-1; 9 nucleotides match TRBD2. Losses at the gene ends were 3 bases for V and 7 bases for J; bases not matched to a gene: 7. The CDR3 is 15 amino acids. The germline V gene encodes CDR1 MGHRA and CDR2 YSYEKL. The CDR3 loop is CASSQGGRARNEQFF. CDR3 sequence (DNA): TGCGCCAGCAGCCAGGGCGGGAGGGCCAGGAATGAGCAGTTCTTC.

This clonotype is a singleton in its sample. This chain uses TRBV12-3 or TRBV12-4 with TRBJ2-7; 8 nucleotides line up with TRBD2. The CDR3 loop spans 15 amino acids. Unmatched junction bases numbered 8, after V lost 5 bases and J lost 2 bases. Here the CDR3 reads CASSLGRGGTYEQYF. In nucleotides, the CDR3 is TGTGCCAGCAGTCTCGGGAGGGGGGGAACCTACGAGCAGTACTTC.

The chain is built from TRBV30 and TRBJ2-7, with 9 bases that match TRBD1. The CDR3 spans 15 residues. Trimming removed 2 bases from V and 5 bases from J; junction bases left unmatched: 10. Germline assignment: CDR1 GTSNPN and CDR2 SVGIG (reference sequence). CDR3 sequence reads: CAWSTRDREFHEQYF. The CDR3 DNA is TGTGCCTGGAGTACCCGGGACAGGGAGTTCCACGAGCAGTACTTC. Complete variable domain (other parts from reference TRBV30 and TRBJ2-7): SQTIHQWPATLVQPVGSPLSLECTVEGTSNPNLYWYRQAAGRGLQLLFYSVGIGQISSEVPQNLSASRPQDRQFILSSKKLLLSDSGFYLCAWSTRDREFHEQYFGPGTRLTVT.

The chain is built from TRBV20-1 and TRBJ1-5; D might be TRBD1 (6 bases). V lost 6 bases to trimming and J lost 6 bases, with 21 bases between them. Germline V lookup: CDR1 DFQATT, CDR2 SNEGSKA (reference sequence). This CDR3 spans 15 amino acids. The CDR3 here is CSATKTGGASQPQHF. For the CDR3, the DNA is TGCAGTGCCACCAAAACCGGGGGCGCGAGTCAGCCCCAGCATTTT.

The rearrangement joins TRBV11-3 to TRBJ2-3; D call uncertain. Trimming cost V 0 bases and J 2 bases, with 12 bases left between them. The CDR3 extends over 16 amino acids. Germline V gives CDR1 SGHNT, CDR2 YENEEA. The CDR3 DNA reads TGTGCCAGCAGCTTAGAGCCGCAACCGCCCACAGATACGCAGTATTTT. Translating gives CASSLEPQPPTDTQYF.

The chain combines TRBV12-3 or TRBV12-4 with TRBJ2-7, with D possibly being TRBD2 (6 bases). There are 13 residues in the CDR3. V was clipped by 7 bases and J by 9 bases, with 19 bases between them. The DNA for the CDR3 is TGTGCCAGCACCCAGGGAGGCGGGGTGCGGCAGTACTTC. This sequence encodes CASTQGGGVRQYF.

The chain has TRBV15 and TRBJ2-1, with 8 bases lining up with TRBD2. The junction had 4 bases not matched to a gene; V was cut back by 4 bases and J by 2 bases. Germline V gene data show CDR1 as LNHNV and CDR2 as YYDKDF (reference sequence). CDR3 length: 15 residues. The CDR3 reads CATSKLAATYNEQFF. CDR3 nucleotide sequence: TGTGCCACCAGCAAACTAGCGGCAACCTACAATGAGCAGTTCTTC.

The chain combines TRBV1 with TRBJ1-4. TRBV1 is assigned pseudogene status. The CDR3 has 16 residues. CDR3: CTSSQKLVVIEEKLFF. The CDR3 nucleotides are TGCACCAGCAGCCAAAAACTAGTCGTTATAGAGGAAAAACTGTTTTTT.